A single sample gave rise to the 29 T cell receptor beta chains below, sequenced in a study of blood T cells in healthy people across ages. With a J-beta primer mix and a sample-barcoded 5' primer, a second PCR ran about 7 to 12 cycles. From the 5' RACE reads, TCRdb called clonotypes with MiXCR, one entry per CDR3 protein. The table lists roughly 700,000 distinct CDR3 sequences, 45% to 50% of them singletons, with around a third in the top ten. Specimen: blood. The receptors originated from a woman in her fifties or sixties in good health.

The V and J genes are TRBV7-9 and TRBJ2-5; D remains ambiguous. Trimming stripped 5 bases from V and 3 bases from J, with 16 bases between. The CDR3 loop spans 15 amino acids. Germline CDR1 is SEHNR and CDR2 is FQNEAQ (reference sequence). CDR3 residues: CASSPHPVREETQYF. The CDR3 DNA follows: TGTGCCAGCAGCCCACACCCGGTTCGGGAAGAGACCCAGTACTTC.

In its sample, this clonotype was seen many times. This chain links TRBV29-1 with TRBJ2-3; 8 nucleotides align to TRBD1. The junction had 12 bases not matched to a gene; V was cut back by 4 bases and J by 6 bases. The CDR3 spans 15 residues. Germline V gives CDR1 SQVTM, CDR2 ANQGSEA. CDR3 region: CSVVPPGQGRDTQYF. CDR3 coding DNA: TGCAGCGTTGTCCCCCCCGGACAGGGCCGCGATACGCAGTATTTT.

The CDR3 loop reads CSARDAKTGGDEQFF. The CDR3 DNA reads as TGCAGTGCTAGAGACGCCAAAACCGGGGGGGATGAGCAGTTCTTC. The rearrangement joins TRBV20-1 to TRBJ2-1; TRBD2 matches 8 bases. After removal of 0 bases from V and 8 bases from J, the junction contained 9 bases not matched to a gene. The CDR3 has 15 amino acids. Germline V gives CDR1 DFQATT, CDR2 SNEGSKA (reference sequence).

Remarks on this clonotype: One end of the junction varies from germline; a read error may be responsible. V and J are TRBV20-1 and TRBJ2-3; 8 bases are a match to TRBD1. This CDR3 region has 14 residues. Germline V lookup: CDR1 DFQATT, CDR2 SNEGSKA (reference sequence). The CDR3, as DNA: TGCAGTGCTAGAACAGGACAGGGACCAGATACGCGGTATTTT. Translation: CSARTGQGPDTRYF.

The V gene is TRBV3-1, the J gene TRBJ1-2; D possibly corresponds to TRBD1 (5 bases). Germline V lookup: CDR1 LGHDT, CDR2 YNNKEL (reference sequence). V gave up 2 bases and J gave up 3 bases, with 10 bases separating them. CDR3 length equals 14 residues. The CDR3 loop reads CASSQRTGDYGYTF. As DNA, the CDR3 is TGTGCCAGCAGCCAAAGGACGGGGGACTATGGCTACACCTTC.

This clonotype appeared a few times. V is TRBV5-6 and J is TRBJ2-7, with D maybe TRBD1 (6 bases). CDR3 length: 16 amino acids. Trimming left V 4 bases short and J 2 bases short, with 19 bases between. Germline CDR1 is SGHDT and CDR2 is YYEEEE. This chain's CDR3 is CASSPTYRVLPYEQYF. The CDR3 DNA follows: TGTGCCAGCAGCCCCACCTACAGGGTTCTTCCCTACGAGCAGTACTTC.

The V and J genes are TRBV5-1 and TRBJ2-3, with TRBD1 as a possible D gene (6 bases). The CDR3 loop spans 16 amino acids. Germline CDR1 reads SGHRS; CDR2 reads YFSETQ. V was clipped by 2 bases and J by 3 bases, with 16 bases between them. CDR3 DNA sequence: TGCGCCAGCAGCTTAGACAGGCTCCGTTCTACAGATACGCAGTATTTT. It specifies CASSLDRLRSTDTQYF.

This clonotype came up a few times. The chain recombines TRBV20-1 with TRBJ1-4, with D hard to call. The germline gives CDR1 DFQATT, CDR2 SNEGSKA (reference sequence). The V end lost 1 base, the J end lost 5 bases, and 11 bases lay between the germline ends. This CDR3 comprises 14 residues. The DNA for the CDR3 is TGCAGTGCTAGAGTTGGGCAGGAGAATGAAAAACTGTTTTTT. Translating gives CSARVGQENEKLFF.

The genes are TRBV6-1 and TRBJ2-3, with TRBD1 matching over 10 bases. Germline CDR1 MNHNS, CDR2 SASEGT. The CDR3 runs to 15 residues. V trimming: 7 bases; J trimming: 4 bases; junction bases outside the gene matches: 8. DNA of the CDR3: TGTGCCAGCATCGAGTGGGACAGGGGACCAGATACGCAGTATTTT. Translation gives CASIEWDRGPDTQYF.

V gene TRBV5-1 combines with J gene TRBJ2-6; the match to TRBD1 covers 9 bases. With 10 bases clipped from V and 0 bases from J, the junction kept 14 bases outside the gene matches. This CDR3 comprises 18 residues. Germline assignment: CDR1 SGHRS and CDR2 YFSETQ. CDR3 nucleotide sequence: TGCGCCGCAGCTCCCGGGACAGGGTTTCCCTCTGGGGCCAACGTCCTGACTTTC. Translated: CAAAPGTGFPSGANVLTF.

This chain joins TRBV20-1 and TRBJ1-4; D ambiguous. Germline V lookup: CDR1 DFQATT, CDR2 SNEGSKA (reference sequence). The CDR3 runs to 14 residues. V shed 5 bases and J shed 3 bases, with 13 bases lying between them. DNA of the CDR3: TGCAGTGCTTCCCCGGGAACCCCTAATGAAAAACTGTTTTTT. Protein: CSASPGTPNEKLFF.

The chain has TRBV9 and TRBJ2-3; D not resolved. This CDR3 comprises 14 residues. Germline assignment: CDR1 SGDLS and CDR2 YYNGEE. Trimming stripped 0 bases from V and 6 bases from J, with 11 bases between. This chain's CDR3 is CASSVAQMADTQYF. The CDR3, as DNA: TGTGCCAGCAGCGTAGCGCAAATGGCGGATACGCAGTATTTT.

The genes are TRBV11-2 and TRBJ2-1; 11 nucleotides match TRBD1. With V trimmed by 4 bases and J by 12 bases, 2 bases remained unmatched. CDR1 and CDR2 (germline): SGHAT, FQNNGV. There are 12 residues in the CDR3. CDR3 sequence: CASSWTGGGQFF. CDR3 in DNA: TGTGCCAGCAGCTGGACAGGGGGCGGGCAGTTCTTC.

This chain joins TRBV7-9 and TRBJ2-5; the D is unclear. The V end lost 9 bases, the J end lost 5 bases, and 10 bases lay between the germline ends. The CDR3 is made up of 11 amino acids. CDR1 is SEHNR and CDR2 is FQNEAQ in the germline V gene (reference sequence). The CDR3 DNA reads as TGTGCCAGTGTAGGGATGGAGACCCAGTACTTC. Encoded protein: CASVGMETQYF.

With respect to this clonotype: Germline and junction disagree at one end, which may indicate a read error. The rearrangement joins TRBV20-1 to TRBJ1-1; 7 bases fit TRBD1. Germline V gene sequence: CDR1 DFQATT, CDR2 SNEGSKA (reference sequence). The CDR3 is 14 residues long. Here the CDR3 reads CSATPSTRGTEVFF. The CDR3 DNA follows: TGCAGTGCTACACCAAGTACCAGGGGGACTGAAGTTTTCTTT.

V usage is TRBV3-1 and J usage is TRBJ1-2, with 7 bases lining up with TRBD1. After removal of 4 bases from V and 4 bases from J, the junction contained 6 bases not matched to a gene. Germline assignment: CDR1 LGHDT and CDR2 YNNKEL (reference sequence). The CDR3 covers 14 residues. Written as DNA, the CDR3 is TGTGCCAGCAGCCCCCCGGACAGGATCTATGGCTACACCTTC. Protein: CASSPPDRIYGYTF.

The chain links TRBV18 to TRBJ1-5, with 7 nucleotides matching TRBD1. This CDR3 is 16 amino acids long. Germline V gives CDR1 KGHSH, CDR2 LQKENI. V dropped 5 bases and J dropped 7; count of bases not matched to a gene: 14. CDR3 coding DNA: TGTGCCAGCTCATCGACAGGGACTCCGGGTATACAGCCCCAGCATTTT. It is translated as CASSSTGTPGIQPQHF.

The genes are TRBV16 and TRBJ1-2, with D possibly TRBD1 on 5 matching bases. The CDR3 has 13 amino acids. The V and J ends lost 4 bases and 8 bases respectively, with 14 bases between them. Germline CDR1 reads KGHSY; CDR2 reads FQNENV. CDR3 loop: CASSRNLKGGYTF. The CDR3 nucleotides are TGTGCCAGCAGCCGAAATCTCAAGGGGGGCTACACCTTC. The full variable domain, in which reference TRBV16 and TRBJ1-2 provide the parts outside the CDR3, is GEEVAQTPKHLVRGEGQKAKLYCAPIKGHSYVFWYQQVLKNEFKFLISFQNENVFDETGMPKERFSAKCLPNSPCSLEIQATKLEDSAVYFCASSRNLKGGYTFGSGTRLTVV.

This clonotype was recorded a few times. J is TRBJ2-5 and V is TRBV20-1; maybe TRBD1 (5 bases). V was trimmed by 0 bases and J by 5 bases, leaving 13 bases between them. Germline-derived CDR1 and CDR2 are DFQATT and SNEGSKA (reference sequence). CDR3 length: 14 residues. CDR3 DNA sequence: TGCAGTGCTAGAGATCCTCAGGGAAGCGAGACCCAGTACTTC. Amino acid sequence: CSARDPQGSETQYF.

The chain combines TRBV11-2 with TRBJ2-5; D is uncertain. Near its end, the DNA agrees better with TRBJ2-7, so the J call may be wrong. The CDR3 is 15 amino acids. The germline CDR1 and CDR2 sequences are SGHAT and FQNNGV. DNA of the CDR3: TGTGCCAGCAGCTTAGATCGCAGTCCTCCCTACGAGCAGTACTTC. It specifies CASSLDRSPPYEQYF.

J is TRBJ2-1 and V is TRBV20-1; 10 nucleotides line up with TRBD2. V was pared by 4 bases and J by 3 bases, with 6 bases of the junction left unmatched. This CDR3 comprises 15 residues. The germline V gene encodes CDR1 DFQATT and CDR2 SNEGSKA (reference sequence). The CDR3 nucleotides read TGCAGTGCTATTTCCGTAGCGGGAGGCTACAATGAGCAGTTCTTC. Its translation is CSAISVAGGYNEQFF.

This chain uses TRBV28 with TRBJ2-7, with 12 bases matching TRBD2. The V segment lost 10 bases and the J segment 3 bases; nucleotides outside the gene matches: 7. The CDR3 covers 14 residues. The germline V gene has CDR1 MDHEN and CDR2 SYDVKM. The CDR3 loop is CAITRTSGIYEQYF. CDR3 bases: TGTGCCATCACTAGGACTAGCGGGATCTACGAGCAGTACTTC.

This chain connects TRBV15 to TRBJ2-4, with TRBD2 matching 13 bases. V lost 7 bases, J lost 3 bases, and 12 bases stayed unmatched. Germline CDR1 LNHNV, CDR2 YYDKDF (reference sequence). The CDR3 contains 18 residues. CDR3 DNA: TGTGCCACCAACCGCGGACTAGCGGGAGATCATGGCAAAAACATTCAGTACTTC. Its protein product is CATNRGLAGDHGKNIQYF.

This sequence joins TRBV7-9 and TRBJ1-1; D gene ambiguous. This CDR3 contains 13 residues. In germline, CDR1 is SEHNR, CDR2 FQNEAQ (reference sequence). The V gene lost 2 bases and the J gene lost 7 bases, with 11 bases spanning the gap. The CDR3: CASSLNIGLEAFF. CDR3 DNA: TGTGCCAGCAGCTTAAATATCGGTCTTGAAGCTTTCTTT.

This clonotype was observed at least ten times. The rearrangement links TRBV20-1 to TRBJ2-7, with D tentatively TRBD1 or TRBD2 (6 bases each). Trimming took 0 bases from V and 6 from J, leaving 18 bases between them. Per germline, CDR1 DFQATT and CDR2 SNEGSKA (reference sequence). The CDR3 totals 15 residues. The CDR3 nucleotides are TGCAGTGCTAGAGATCCCACCCGGGGGCAGGGCGAGCAGTACTTC. Translated: CSARDPTRGQGEQYF.

This clonotype was found a few times. This sequence joins TRBV7-9 and TRBJ1-6, with D possibly TRBD1 on 5 matching bases. The CDR3 is made up of 13 amino acids. V was pared by 6 bases and J by 8 bases, with 11 bases between. CDR1 and CDR2 (germline): SEHNR, FQNEAQ (reference sequence). The CDR3 sequence is CASRTTGDSPLHF. The DNA of the CDR3 is TGTGCCAGCAGGACAACAGGAGATTCACCCCTCCACTTT.

This clonotype was picked up a small number of times. The V gene is TRBV7-2, the J gene TRBJ2-1; D might be TRBD1 or TRBD2, each matching 5 bases. With 5 bases removed from V and 4 bases from J, the gap between germline ends came to 15 bases. This CDR3 has 15 amino acids. The V gene's germline CDR1 is SGHTA and CDR2 FQGNSA. As DNA, the CDR3 is TGTGCCAGCAGCCCGGGACCTTATGGGTACAATGAGCAGTTCTTC. Translated, it gives CASSPGPYGYNEQFF. The full variable domain, its missing parts supplied by reference TRBV7-2 and TRBJ2-1, is GAGVSQSPSNKVTEKGKDVELRCDPISGHTALYWYRQSLGQGLEFLIYFQGNSAPDKSGLPSDRFSAERTGGSVSTLTIQRTQQEDSAVYLCASSPGPYGYNEQFFGPGTRLTVL.

The chain carries TRBV9 and TRBJ1-2; D gene uncertain. Trimming took off 3 bases at V and 6 bases at J, with 18 bases between the two ends. This CDR3 is 15 amino acids long. CDR1 is SGDLS and CDR2 is YYNGEE in the germline V gene. The CDR3 DNA is TGTGCCAGCAGCGGCCGGGATTTCCTAAGGGATGGCTACACCTTC. Amino acid sequence: CASSGRDFLRDGYTF.

A single count supports this clonotype. V gene TRBV7-9 combines with J gene TRBJ2-7, with TRBD1 matching 12 bases. CDR1 and CDR2 (germline): SEHNR, FQNEAQ (reference sequence). The V gene end was trimmed by 8 bases and the J gene end by 4 bases; junction bases not matched to a gene: 12. The CDR3 is 16 residues long. CDR3 sequence: CASRGGTGGLNYEQYF. For the CDR3, the DNA is TGTGCCAGCCGCGGGGGGACAGGGGGCTTAAATTACGAGCAGTACTTC.